A single sample is the source of the 28 T cell receptor beta chains below, sequenced in a study of cytomegalovirus exposure and HLA in healthy donors. The PCR ran on 60 Vbeta and 13 Jbeta primers. The protocol was immunoSEQ multiplex PCR, while the TCRdb copy is restricted to in-frame clones and leaves out a portion. The data contain about 160,000 clones, roughly four fifths of them singletons. The sample comprised PBMCs. These receptors originate from a man in his forties in good health and CMV-seronegative.

The table lists this clone with a few counts. This chain links TRBV10-3 with TRBJ2-3; D is perhaps TRBD2 (6 bases). Germline V gives CDR1 ENHRY, CDR2 SYGVKD. This CDR3 spans 13 amino acids. V dropped 8 bases and J dropped 0 bases, with 9 bases sitting between them. CDR3 coding DNA: TGTGCCATCTTGGGGGGTAGCACAGATACGCAGTATTTT. It encodes CAILGGSTDTQYF.

The genes are TRBV5-1 and TRBJ1-5; no reliable D call. The CDR3 is 15 residues long. CDR1 is SGHRS, CDR2 YFSETQ, per germline. V was trimmed by 0 bases and J by 2 bases, leaving 9 bases between them. The CDR3 nucleotides read TGCGCCAGCAGCTTGGAGGTGGGAGGCAATCAGCCCCAGCATTTT. It yields the protein CASSLEVGGNQPQHF.

The chain couples TRBV30 to TRBJ1-3; D is possibly TRBD1 (5 bases). The V and J ends lost 0 bases and 4 bases respectively, with 13 bases between them. The CDR3 is 15 residues long. Germline V CDR1 and CDR2: GTSNPN, SVGIG (reference sequence). In DNA, the CDR3 is TGTGCCTGGAGTGTAGGGGTCGAACCGGGAAACACCATATATTTT. Translating it yields CAWSVGVEPGNTIYF.

This clone was seen once. Here the CDR3 reads CASRPGQVSYEQYF. CDR3 DNA sequence: TGTGCCAGCAGGCCGGGACAGGTTTCCTACGAGCAGTACTTC. The chain combines TRBV27 with TRBJ2-7, with 8 bases identical to TRBD1. Germline V gene sequence: CDR1 MNHEY, CDR2 SMNVEV (reference sequence). The CDR3 spans 14 residues. The V and J ends lost 6 bases and 1 base, in that order; junction bases with no gene match: 5.

The V gene is TRBV6-1, the J gene TRBJ2-5; TRBD2 aligns across 11 bases. The CDR3 has 15 residues. CDR1 and CDR2 (germline): MNHNS, SASEGT. The V and J ends lost 7 bases and 4 bases, in that order; junction bases with no gene match: 8. CDR3 nucleotides: TGTGCCAGCAAACCTAGCGGGGGGTTCGGAGAGACCCAGTACTTC. Amino acids: CASKPSGGFGETQYF.

V gene TRBV5-1 combines with J gene TRBJ2-1; 8 nucleotides match TRBD1. CDR3 length: 15 amino acids. J was trimmed by 6 bases and V by 6 bases; bases with no gene match: 11. Germline CDR1 reads SGHRS; CDR2 reads YFSETQ. The CDR3 reads CASMGWTGTANEQFF. The CDR3 region has the DNA TGCGCCAGCATGGGGTGGACAGGGACGGCCAATGAGCAGTTCTTC.

This clone was seen a handful of times. The chain has TRBV5-1 and TRBJ2-1, with TRBD2 matching 13 bases. Trimming removed 4 bases from V and 0 bases from J; junction bases left unmatched: 7. The CDR3 totals 18 residues. The germline gives CDR1 SGHRS, CDR2 YFSETQ. CDR3 nucleotide sequence: TGCGCCAGCAGCCCCGGACTAGCGGGAGAGAGCTCCTACAATGAGCAGTTCTTC. This codes for CASSPGLAGESSYNEQFF.

The rearrangement uses TRBV27 and TRBJ2-3, with 9 bases identical to TRBD1. V lost 6 bases, J lost 2 bases, and 6 bases stayed unmatched. This CDR3 spans 15 amino acids. Germline V gene lookup returns CDR1 MNHEY and CDR2 SMNVEV (reference sequence). The CDR3 sequence is CASSPRDRDTDTQYF. DNA of the CDR3: TGTGCCAGCAGCCCCCGGGACAGGGACACAGATACGCAGTATTTT.

This sequence joins TRBV7-2 and TRBJ1-2; no firm D call. Germline V gene lookup returns CDR1 SGHTA and CDR2 FQGNSA. V lost 2 bases and J lost 4, with 14 bases in between. The CDR3 contains 15 residues. For the CDR3, the DNA is TGTGCCAGCAGCTTAATCGGGATGGGGAGCTATGGCTACACCTTC. Amino acids: CASSLIGMGSYGYTF.

The chain couples TRBV21-1 to TRBJ1-5; the table gives TRBD1 as D, unverified against the DNA. TRBV21-1 is classified as a pseudogene. This CDR3 is 13 amino acids long. The chain's CDR3 is CASRDRGDQPQHF. CDR3 DNA sequence: TGTGCCAGCAGAGACAGGGGCGATCAGCCCCAGCATTTT.

This clone was seen many times. This chain connects TRBV28 to TRBJ2-6; TRBD2 aligns across 7 bases. Losses at the gene ends were 8 bases for V and 0 bases for J; bases not matched to a gene: 7. The CDR3 totals 16 residues. The germline CDR1 and CDR2 sequences are MDHEN and SYDVKM. The CDR3 sequence is CASGEGPISGANVLTF. CDR3 in DNA: TGTGCCAGCGGGGAGGGACCGATCTCTGGGGCCAACGTCCTGACTTTC. Supplemented by reference TRBV28 and TRBJ2-6, the full variable domain reads DVKVTQSSRYLVKRTGEKVFLECVQDMDHENMFWYRQDPGLGLRLIYFSYDVKMKEKGDIPEGYSVSREKKERFSLILESASTNQTSMYLCASGEGPISGANVLTFGAGSRLTVL.

This chain uses TRBV10-3 with TRBJ1-2; D might be TRBD1 (5 bases). Looked up from germline, CDR1 is ENHRY and CDR2 is SYGVKD. This CDR3 spans 15 amino acids. V lost 7 bases, J lost 2 bases, and 17 bases lay in between. The CDR3 DNA follows: TGTGCCATCATGTGGGGCGGACCCTTAAACTATGGCTACACCTTC. This gives the protein CAIMWGGPLNYGYTF.

This clone was seen only a few times. V gene TRBV5-6 combines with J gene TRBJ2-2; TRBD2 matches at 8 bases. CDR1 and CDR2 from the germline V gene are SGHDT and YYEEEE. The J segment lost 4 bases and the V segment lost 4 bases, leaving 3 bases of the junction unmatched. The CDR3 has 14 residues. The CDR3 loop is CASSPGTSTGELFF. The CDR3 nucleotides are TGTGCCAGCAGCCCCGGGACTAGCACCGGGGAGCTGTTTTTT.

This sequence joins TRBV7-2 and TRBJ2-3; tentative D call: TRBD1 (5 bases). Germline loops: CDR1 SGHTA, CDR2 FQGNSA. Trimming took off 4 bases at V and 2 bases at J, with 13 bases between the two ends. The CDR3 has 15 amino acids. CDR3 amino acids: CASSSDPRATDTQYF. The CDR3, as DNA: TGTGCCAGCAGCTCGGACCCCAGGGCCACAGATACGCAGTATTTT.

The chain employs TRBV27 and TRBJ1-2, with D perhaps matching TRBD1 (6 bases). The germline V gene has CDR1 MNHEY and CDR2 SMNVEV (reference sequence). Trimming shortened V by 3 bases and J by 8 bases, and 13 bases separated the two germline ends. The CDR3 totals 13 residues. The CDR3 DNA reads as TGTGCCAGCAGTTTCAGGGGAGGGGAAGGCTACACCTTC. Translation gives CASSFRGGEGYTF.

This clone was counted a few times. The chain has TRBV27 and TRBJ2-1, with TRBD2 matching 7 bases. Germline-derived CDR1 and CDR2 are MNHEY and SMNVEV (reference sequence). With 4 bases clipped from V and 3 bases from J, the junction kept 3 bases outside the gene matches. The length of the CDR3 is 14 residues. The CDR3: CASSSGRDYNEQFF. As DNA, the CDR3 is TGTGCCAGCAGTTCGGGGAGGGACTACAATGAGCAGTTCTTC.

This chain connects TRBV11-2 to TRBJ2-7; 10 bases line up with TRBD2. CDR1 SGHAT and CDR2 FQNNGV come from the germline V gene. The CDR3 length is 16 residues. After removal of 3 bases from V and 2 bases from J, the junction contained 7 bases not matched to a gene. The CDR3 loop reads CASSFGSGGSPYEQYF. For the CDR3, the DNA is TGTGCCAGCAGCTTCGGTAGCGGGGGGAGTCCCTACGAGCAGTACTTC.

The rearrangement joins TRBV28 to TRBJ1-2; no clear D. The germline V gene has CDR1 MDHEN and CDR2 SYDVKM. Trimming shortened V by 7 bases and J by 1 base, and 7 bases separated the two germline ends. The CDR3 runs 12 residues. In DNA form, the CDR3 reads TGTGCCAGCACGGGTCTTAACTATGGCTACACCTTC. Amino acid sequence: CASTGLNYGYTF.

This chain links TRBV5-1 with TRBJ1-5; a possible D gene is TRBD1 (6 bases). V gave up 4 bases and J gave up 4 bases, with 21 bases separating them. Germline V gives CDR1 SGHRS, CDR2 YFSETQ. CDR3 length: 17 residues. CDR3 sequence: CASSRPPTGPANQPQHF. The CDR3 coding sequence is TGCGCCAGCAGCCGGCCACCGACAGGTCCAGCAAATCAGCCCCAGCATTTT.

The chain joins TRBV6-5 to TRBJ2-3; tentatively, D is TRBD1 (5 bases). This CDR3 has 13 amino acids. The V end was cut by 8 bases, the J end by 1 base, with 10 bases between. CDR1 is MNHEY, CDR2 SVGAGI, per germline. CDR3 amino acids: CASGVGRTDTQYF. The CDR3 DNA follows: TGTGCCAGCGGAGTGGGGCGCACAGATACGCAGTATTTT.

This clone has only a few counts. This chain connects TRBV7-9 to TRBJ1-1, with D unresolved. Per germline, CDR1 SEHNR and CDR2 FQNEAQ (reference sequence). V was pared by 3 bases and J by 2 bases, with 7 bases between. The CDR3 totals 13 residues. Here the CDR3 reads CASSFLVNTEAFF. The CDR3 DNA follows: TGTGCCAGCAGCTTTCTCGTAAACACTGAAGCTTTCTTT. The entire variable domain, with the rest obtained from reference TRBV7-9 and TRBJ1-1, is as follows: DTGVSQNPRHKITKRGQNVTFRCDPISEHNRLYWYRQTLGQGPEFLTYFQNEAQLEKSRLLSDRFSAERPKGSFSTLEIQRTEQGDSAMYLCASSFLVNTEAFFGQGTRLTVV.

The J gene is TRBJ2-2, the V gene TRBV6-1, with 7 bases that match TRBD2. This CDR3 has 13 amino acids. V lost 6 bases, J lost 7 bases, and 5 bases stayed unmatched. The V gene's germline CDR1 is MNHNS and CDR2 SASEGT. For the CDR3, the DNA is TGTGCCAGCAGCCAAAAGCGGGACGGGGAGCTGTTTTTT. It encodes CASSQKRDGELFF.

This clone was seen a handful of times. V and J are TRBV6-5 and TRBJ1-1; a weak D match, TRBD1 (6 bases). Between the trimmed V and J ends, which lost 5 bases and 1 base, there was a span of 14 bases. Germline-derived CDR1 and CDR2 are MNHEY and SVGAGI. The CDR3 runs 15 residues. The CDR3 loop is CASSKDRKGNTEAFF. As DNA, the CDR3 is TGTGCCAGCAGTAAGGACAGAAAAGGGAACACTGAAGCTTTCTTT.

This chain links TRBV10-1 with TRBJ2-7; possibly TRBD1 for D (5 bases). The germline CDR1 and CDR2 sequences are WNHNN and SYGVQD (reference sequence). V was clipped by 5 bases and J by 7 bases, with 6 bases between them. This CDR3 region has 10 residues. CDR3 sequence reads: CASSRGEQYF. The DNA of the CDR3 is TGCGCCAGCAGTAGGGGAGAGCAGTACTTC.

V gene TRBV7-2 combines with J gene TRBJ2-2, with 7 bases identical to TRBD1. V lost 1 base to trimming and J lost 5 bases; unmatched junction nucleotides: 7. The CDR3 spans 16 residues. CDR1 is SGHTA and CDR2 is FQGNSA in the germline V gene. The DNA for the CDR3 is TGTGCCAGCAGCTTAGAGGGGGCAAGAAGAACCGGGGAGCTGTTTTTT. It specifies CASSLEGARRTGELFF.

The chain combines TRBV19 with TRBJ1-2, with unresolved D. Per germline, CDR1 LNHDA and CDR2 SQIVND (reference sequence). The CDR3 sequence is 14 residues long. V was pared by 0 bases and J by 1 base, with 6 bases between. CDR3 coding DNA: TGTGCCAGTAGTATAGACGAGGGTAACTATGGCTACACCTTC. This gives the protein CASSIDEGNYGYTF. The full variable domain, rest sourced from reference TRBV19 and TRBJ1-2, is DGGITQSPKYLFRKEGQNVTLSCEQNLNHDAMYWYRQDPGQGLRLIYYSQIVNDFQKGDIAEGYSVSREKKESFPLTVTSAQKNPTAFYLCASSIDEGNYGYTFGSGTRLTVV.

The chain carries TRBV2 and TRBJ2-5; D perhaps matches TRBD1 (6 bases). The CDR3 sequence is 13 residues long. CDR1 and CDR2 from the germline V gene are SNHLY and FYNNEI. Trimming removed 6 bases at V and 2 bases at J, with 10 bases between. This CDR3 reads CASRVDSQETQYF. CDR3 nucleotide sequence: TGTGCCAGCAGGGTGGACAGTCAAGAGACCCAGTACTTC.

Only a few counts were recorded for this clone. This sequence joins TRBV19 and TRBJ2-2, with 7 bases that match TRBD1. The germline gives CDR1 LNHDA, CDR2 SQIVND (reference sequence). The CDR3 contains 15 residues. V was pared by 1 base and J by 7 bases, with 6 bases of the junction left unmatched. The CDR3 is CASSIGQGKGGELFF. The CDR3 DNA follows: TGTGCCAGTAGTATAGGACAGGGTAAAGGCGGGGAGCTGTTTTTT.